The clone carrying this TCR beta chain appeared a single time. Its antigen is not known. These data are taken from a study of cytomegalovirus exposure and HLA in healthy donors. Notes on the study in general: It was likely that a cluster of highly shared sequence variants was a sequencing artifact.

Vbeta (60) and Jbeta (13) primers were used in the PCR. The protocol was immunoSEQ multiplex PCR, while the TCRdb copy is restricted to in-frame clones and leaves out a portion. In the table there are more than 130,000 clones, about 76% of which are singletons. Germline V CDR1 and CDR2: SGHDT, YYEEEE. Deletions cut 3 bases from V and 0 bases from J, with 19 bases between. This CDR3 is 18 amino acids long. This clonotype was obtained from a man aged 18 to 29 in good health and CMV-seronegative. The sequenced sample consisted of PBMCs. This chain links TRBV5-6 with TRBJ1-3; D may be TRBD1 (6 bases). This chain's CDR3 is CASSSLGQLTHSGNTIYF. The CDR3 DNA sequence: TGTGCCAGCAGCTCGCTCGGACAGCTCACCCACTCTGGAAACACCATATATTTT.